This TCR beta chain stems from a study of cytomegalovirus exposure and HLA in healthy donors (dated by TCRdb to about 2017). Regarding the research as a whole: The roughly 670 repertoires of the first cohort and the 95 to 150 validation repertoires were produced on the same platform, according to a later analysis. The study aimed to test whether signatures of past pathogen exposure could be identified by cataloging public T cell receptors. In addition to the first cohort of approximately 650 subjects, a separate validation cohort of around 110 different subjects was used. High-throughput TCR immunosequencing, statistical association of individual TCRs with disease status, and machine learning were combined to predict cytomegalovirus infection status.

The CDR3 numbers 13 residues from cysteine through phenylalanine. Left in the record is the CDR3 DNA by itself, 39 bases read in frame from the first base. The V end gives up 5 bases and the J end 3 bases, leaving 4 bases in the junction not matched to a gene. As encoded in the germline V gene (reference sequence), CDR1 is GTSNPN while CDR2 is SVGIG. Points on this clone: The antigen it recognizes is unknown. No base quality information exists; no much larger clone differs at one position.

The library was generated by the immunoSEQ multiplex PCR assay. Per the original workflow: A statistical classification framework was built for diagnosing cytomegalovirus status from the catalog of TCR beta chain sequences. In TCRdb, the immuneACCESS table is reduced to in-frame sequences with V and J assigned. These tables do not hold every clone; where another copy was compared, an unresolved V gene accounts for under half, and the others remain unexplained. V, J and clone size reflect that table, while D and trimming were determined from the DNA. Here the sample has about 120,000 clones; roughly 95% occur a single time. Together, the top ten hold about 1.7% of the sample. What the work shows at the level of the full study, not this receptor alone: Subsequent analysis determined that TCRs grouped into clusters in the first cohort also showed a tendency toward co-occurrence across the 90 to 150 validation repertoires, and 85% to 95% of cluster scores exceeded 0. According to the authors, the approach could potentially be generalized to other disease states and immunological phenotypes. The study listed 164 TCR beta chains as associated with cytomegalovirus. A later analysis lacked HLA typing for the validation cohort, so it scored co-occurrence in that cohort across all 120 repertoires. Cytomegalovirus status was reported to be diagnosed by the classifier with high specificity and sensitivity in both the original and validation cohorts. In vitro tests confirmed that a few of the cytomegalovirus-associated TCR beta chains recognize cytomegalovirus antigens. Most TCR sequences were observed very rarely across donors, whereas some public TCRs were present in many individuals.

The donors were included in the validation cohort of approximately 130 subjects, a group kept apart from the roughly 680-subject first cohort. The TCR was taken from a man younger than 35 in good health and CMV-seronegative. Material for sequencing was PBMCs. Rearrangement joined TRBV30 to TRBJ1-2, with 9 bases matching TRBD1. CDR3 loop: CAWSRDRDYGYTF. The sequence in DNA is TGTGCCTGGTCTAGGGACAGGGACTATGGCTACACCTTC.